This T cell receptor beta chain was captured in a study of blood T cells in healthy people across ages (dated by TCRdb to 2015 to 2017). As for the study more broadly: In model experiments, template switching captured about one uniquely barcoded TCR beta cDNA molecule for every two T cells. Using deep sequencing normalized with unique cDNA molecular identifiers, the study measured how TCR beta repertoire diversity changes with age. Four age groups were formed from the donors: young (average roughly 15 years), middle-aged (more than 35), aged (62) and long-lived (around 82). Two additional independent replicas of 1 million unique cDNA reads from the same blood draw were analyzed for two donors (one aged 18 to 30 and one aged 80 or older). Study-wide conclusions, independent of this receptor: Compared with the aged group, the long-lived group had more naive CD4+ T cells, fewer expanded clones and increased TCR diversity, suggesting age selection. A strong correlation was found between observed TCR beta diversity and the percentage of naive T cells measured by flow cytometry. Estimates of total diversity based on one million sequenced T cells were regarded as lower bounds and as underestimates. Since profiling was done on bulk unsorted PBMCs, naive and antigen-experienced compartments could not be conclusively compared. Because donor CMV infection status was unknown, age-related changes in expanded clonotypes were potentially confounded. Observed TCR beta diversity per million T cells fell roughly linearly with age, and a significant reduction was already apparent by age around 40.

The library was obtained by 5' RACE. Sequencing used an Illumina HiSeq 2500. The second PCR ran for about 7 to 11 cycles and used a J-beta primer mix along with a sample-barcoded 5' primer. A template-switch 5' adaptor carrying 12 random nucleotides introduced a unique molecular identifier onto each TCR beta cDNA molecule. Each sample yielded at least 3 million CDR3-containing paired-end reads. The Mint cDNA synthesis kit, primed by a TRBC-specific oligonucleotide, was used to synthesize first-strand cDNA from all RNA. After uracil-DNA glycosylase treatment, a first 18-cycle PCR used universal primers M1SS and BC2_uni_R on all cDNA. The authors processed their data as follows. Each sample was normalized by randomly selecting 1 million high-quality reads, each carrying a distinct molecular identifier. Reads with shared molecular identifiers were discarded instead of being binned into consensus sequences. MiTCR, set to a Q25 quality threshold and the strictest error-elimination algorithm, was used for CDR3 identification, clonotype clustering and error correction. A nonparametric unseen species model using Euler transformation provided a lower-bound estimate of total TCR beta diversity. TCRdb reanalyzed the raw reads on its own, using fastp at Q25 for trimming and MiXCR for clone calling, and kept in-frame beta chains. For every CDR3 protein sequence, its rows merge into one entry that carries the most common genes and DNA. For this entry, the V and J calls and clone size follow TCRdb and not the study's own pipeline. The sample includes about 930,000 distinct CDR3 sequences, with roughly 28% observed a single time. Of the sample, 10% to 13% falls within the top ten clones.

As for this clonotype: Which antigen it targets is not known. No qualities accompany the bases; no much larger clone lies one base away.

The trim is 5 bases for V and 4 bases for J, with a gap of 14 bases between the germline ends. The CDR1 and CDR2 encoded by the germline V gene are SGHDN and FVKESK. Inclusive of the bounding cysteine and phenylalanine, the CDR3 is 14 residues long. The read is trimmed to its CDR3 DNA, 42 bases read in frame from base 1. Donors were roughly 40 systemically healthy Caucasian individuals from Russia aged roughly 6 to 100 years. Each donor gave approximately 10 milliliters of peripheral blood, collected into EDTA-treated Vacutainer tubes. Ficoll-Paque density-gradient centrifugation was used to isolate PBMCs, with at least 6 million per sample. Total RNA, at least 5 micrograms per sample, was extracted from PBMCs with Trizol reagent. Naive CD45RAhigh/CD27high T cell percentages were measured by flow cytometry on a PBMC aliquot from every donor. The sample was also linked to a second study, of T cells of mothers and their children. As that second study puts it: Nine systemically healthy Caucasian individuals served as donors, namely three mothers together with their six children. cDNA synthesis consumed the entire amount of extracted RNA, loaded at about 1.5 ug RNA in each 15 ul reaction. Sample barcodes and 2-4 random nucleotides were added via the M1S primer in the second PCR. Over 8.5 million TCR beta CDR3 reads came from each mother, compared with approximately 2.8 million reads from each child. Thymic selection shapes the output of TCR recombination in a similar way in related and unrelated pairs, and inherited differences have a minor effect. Normalized repertoire overlap in related mother-child pairs was always slightly higher than in unrelated mother-child pairs, but the difference was never significant. Persistent microchimeric T cell clones were not detected, at a sensitivity of 95 to 100 clones per million clonotypes. In the study, deep NGS was used to compare the TCR beta repertoires of mothers and children, and features distinguishing related mother-child pairs from unrelated individuals were sought. The mean age was 40 +/- 4 years for the mothers and about 10 +/- 4 years for the children. After adapters were ligated using NEBNext reagents, the libraries underwent 100+100 nt paired-end sequencing on an Illumina HiSeq 2000. To prevent cross-contamination, the mother and child libraries were prepared one month apart and sequenced in separate runs. For each donor, somewhere between roughly 500,000 and 2,100,000 distinct TCR beta clonotypes were identified. Naive TCR beta clonotypes were estimated from low-frequency clonotypes matched to each donor's FACS-determined naive share, without sorting.

The sequence joins TRBV14 to TRBJ1-2, and perhaps TRBD1 as D gene, on 5 matching bases. The receptor comes from a woman aged 40 to 50 in good health. Sequencing used blood. The DNA is TGTGCCAGCAGCGCCACGAGGGGCCCCTATGGCTACACCTTC. Translated, it reads CASSATRGPYGYTF.